This T cell receptor beta chain was identified during a study of blood T cell repertoires in COVID-19. About the research overall: Samples representing acute and convalescent COVID-19 were sourced from the United States, Italy and Spain. Sources were T cells, B-cell-depleted T cells, or PBMCs; the material itself was cDNA or gDNA.

As handled by the study authors: Reference gene primer amplification gave nucleated cell count estimates. Sequenced by immunoSEQ multiplex PCR; TCRdb stores in-frame clones only, minus some. V and J calls plus clone size are reproduced from that table; the DNA served to infer D and trimming. The sample yields roughly 100,000 clones, less than 90% seen once. The source is a man aged 45-65 years with acute or convalescent COVID-19. The sample consisted of peripheral blood.

The CDR3 sequence is CASSNYDYPPYNEQFF. CDR3 sequence (DNA): TGTGCCAGCAGCAACTATGACTACCCGCCCTACAATGAGCAGTTCTTC. The chain couples TRBV7-3 to TRBJ2-1, with a possible D match to TRBD2 (5 bases). This CDR3 has 16 residues. Trimming took off 5 bases at V and 2 bases at J, with 16 bases between the two ends. The germline V gene has CDR1 SGHTA and CDR2 FQGTGA.